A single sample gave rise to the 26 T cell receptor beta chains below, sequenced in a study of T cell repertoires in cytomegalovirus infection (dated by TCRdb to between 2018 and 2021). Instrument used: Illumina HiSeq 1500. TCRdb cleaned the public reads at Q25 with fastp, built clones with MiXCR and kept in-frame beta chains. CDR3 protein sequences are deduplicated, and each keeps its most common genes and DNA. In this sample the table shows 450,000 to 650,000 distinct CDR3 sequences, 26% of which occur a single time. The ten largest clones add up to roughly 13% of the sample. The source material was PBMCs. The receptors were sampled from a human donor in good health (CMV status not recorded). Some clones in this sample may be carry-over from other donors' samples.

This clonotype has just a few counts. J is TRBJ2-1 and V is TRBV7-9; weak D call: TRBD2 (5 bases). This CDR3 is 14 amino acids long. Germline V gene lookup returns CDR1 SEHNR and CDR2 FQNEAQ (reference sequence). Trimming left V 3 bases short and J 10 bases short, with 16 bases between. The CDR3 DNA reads TGTGCCAGCAGCTTGGAACGGGAAGAGGAGGAGCAGTTCTTC. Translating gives CASSLEREEEEQFF.

The DNA for the CDR3 is TGTGCCAGCAGTTTACTCGACAGGCCTCCTCTCTATGGCTACACCTTC. Its translation: CASSLLDRPPLYGYTF. The genes are TRBV7-8 and TRBJ1-2, with D possibly TRBD1 on 6 matching bases. Germline lookup yields CDR1 SGHVS and CDR2 FQNEAQ. The CDR3 totals 16 residues. Trimming removed 6 bases at V and 4 bases at J, with 21 bases between.

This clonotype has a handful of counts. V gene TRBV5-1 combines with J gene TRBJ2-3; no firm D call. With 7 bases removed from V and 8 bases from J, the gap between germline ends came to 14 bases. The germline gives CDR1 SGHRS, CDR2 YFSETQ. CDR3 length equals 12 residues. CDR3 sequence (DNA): TGCGCCAGCCGACCCGACGGAACTACGCAGTATTTT. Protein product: CASRPDGTTQYF.

The CDR3 loop is CSVTSGEDTQYF. The CDR3 DNA follows: TGCAGCGTCACTAGCGGCGAAGATACGCAGTATTTT. The rearrangement joins TRBV29-1 to TRBJ2-3, with TRBD2 matching 8 bases. Germline V gives CDR1 SQVTM, CDR2 ANQGSEA. After removal of 6 bases from V and 5 bases from J, the junction contained 4 bases not matched to a gene. This CDR3 contains 12 residues.

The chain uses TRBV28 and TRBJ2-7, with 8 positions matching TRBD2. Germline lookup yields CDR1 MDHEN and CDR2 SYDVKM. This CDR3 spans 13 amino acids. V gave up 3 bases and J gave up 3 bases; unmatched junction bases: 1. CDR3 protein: CASSLRGVYEQYF. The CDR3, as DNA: TGTGCCAGCAGTTTGCGGGGGGTCTACGAGCAGTACTTC. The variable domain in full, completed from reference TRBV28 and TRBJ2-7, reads DVKVTQSSRYLVKRTGEKVFLECVQDMDHENMFWYRQDPGLGLRLIYFSYDVKMKEKGDIPEGYSVSREKKERFSLILESASTNQTSMYLCASSLRGVYEQYFGPGTRLTVT.

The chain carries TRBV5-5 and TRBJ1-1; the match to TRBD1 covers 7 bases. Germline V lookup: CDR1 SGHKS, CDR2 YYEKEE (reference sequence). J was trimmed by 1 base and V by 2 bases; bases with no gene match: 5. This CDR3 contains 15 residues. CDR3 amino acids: CASSLGTAQNTEAFF. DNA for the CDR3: TGTGCCAGCAGCTTAGGGACAGCGCAGAACACTGAAGCTTTCTTT.

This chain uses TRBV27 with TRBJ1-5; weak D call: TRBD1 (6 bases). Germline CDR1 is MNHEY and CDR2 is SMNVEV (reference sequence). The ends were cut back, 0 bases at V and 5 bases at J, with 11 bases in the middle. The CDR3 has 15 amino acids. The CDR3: CASSLSQGSHQPQHF. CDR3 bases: TGTGCCAGCAGTTTATCTCAGGGGAGTCATCAGCCCCAGCATTTT.

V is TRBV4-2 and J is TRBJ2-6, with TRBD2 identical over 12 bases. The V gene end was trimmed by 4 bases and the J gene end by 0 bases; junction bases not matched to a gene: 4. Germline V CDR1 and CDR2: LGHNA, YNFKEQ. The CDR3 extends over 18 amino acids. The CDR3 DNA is TGTGCCAGCAGCCTAGGGACTAGCGGGTCCTCTGGGGCCAACGTCCTGACTTTC. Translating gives CASSLGTSGSSGANVLTF.

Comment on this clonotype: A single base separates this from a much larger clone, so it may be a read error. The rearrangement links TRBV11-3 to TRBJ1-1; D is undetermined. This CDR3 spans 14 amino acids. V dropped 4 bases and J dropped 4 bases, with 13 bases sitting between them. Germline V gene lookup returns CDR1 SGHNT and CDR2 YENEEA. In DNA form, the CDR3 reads TGTGCCAGCAGCTACGATGGGGTGAGCACTGAAGCTTTCTTT. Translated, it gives CASSYDGVSTEAFF.

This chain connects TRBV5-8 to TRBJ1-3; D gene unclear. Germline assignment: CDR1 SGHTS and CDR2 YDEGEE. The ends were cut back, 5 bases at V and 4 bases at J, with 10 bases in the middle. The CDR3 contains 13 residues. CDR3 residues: CASSSSYGNTIYF. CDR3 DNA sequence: TGTGCCAGCAGTTCGTCCTACGGAAACACCATATATTTT. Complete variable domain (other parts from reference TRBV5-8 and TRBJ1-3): EAGVTQSPTHLIKTRGQQATLRCSPISGHTSVYWYQQALGLGLQFLLWYDEGEERNRGNFPPRFSGRQFPNYSSELNVNALELEDSALYLCASSSSYGNTIYFGEGSWLTVV.

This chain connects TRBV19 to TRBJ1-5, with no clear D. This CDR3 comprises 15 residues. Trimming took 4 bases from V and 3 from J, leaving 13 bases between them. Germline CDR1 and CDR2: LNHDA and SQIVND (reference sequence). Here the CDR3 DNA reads TGTGCCAGTAGTACGACGGACGGATTCAATCAGCCCCAGCATTTT. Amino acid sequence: CASSTTDGFNQPQHF.

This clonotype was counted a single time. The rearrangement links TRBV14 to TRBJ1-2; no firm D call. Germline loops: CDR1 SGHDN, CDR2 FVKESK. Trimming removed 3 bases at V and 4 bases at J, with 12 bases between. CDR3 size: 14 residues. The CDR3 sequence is CASSHGTAGYGYTF. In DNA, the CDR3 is TGTGCCAGCAGCCACGGTACCGCGGGCTATGGCTACACCTTC.

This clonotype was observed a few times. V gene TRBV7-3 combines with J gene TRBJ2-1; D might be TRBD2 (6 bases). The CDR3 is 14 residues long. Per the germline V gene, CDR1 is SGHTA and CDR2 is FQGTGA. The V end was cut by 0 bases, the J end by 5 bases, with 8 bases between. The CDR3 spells CASSLTGGNNEQFF. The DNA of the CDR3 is TGTGCCAGCAGCTTAACTGGGGGGAACAATGAGCAGTTCTTC.

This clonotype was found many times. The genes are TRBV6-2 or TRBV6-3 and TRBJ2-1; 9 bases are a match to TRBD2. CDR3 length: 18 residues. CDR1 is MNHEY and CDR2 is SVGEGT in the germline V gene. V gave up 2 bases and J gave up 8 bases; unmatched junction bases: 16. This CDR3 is CASSYLTGTSLMLDEQFF. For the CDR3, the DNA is TGTGCCAGCAGTTACCTGACCGGGACTAGCTTAATGTTGGATGAGCAGTTCTTC.

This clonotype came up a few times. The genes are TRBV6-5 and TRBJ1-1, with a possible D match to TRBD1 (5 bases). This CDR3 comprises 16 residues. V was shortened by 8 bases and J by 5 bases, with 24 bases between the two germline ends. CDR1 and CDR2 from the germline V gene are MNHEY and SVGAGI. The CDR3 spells CASRTWEGEDRTEAFF. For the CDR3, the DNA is TGTGCCAGCCGAACCTGGGAAGGGGAGGATAGGACTGAAGCTTTCTTT.

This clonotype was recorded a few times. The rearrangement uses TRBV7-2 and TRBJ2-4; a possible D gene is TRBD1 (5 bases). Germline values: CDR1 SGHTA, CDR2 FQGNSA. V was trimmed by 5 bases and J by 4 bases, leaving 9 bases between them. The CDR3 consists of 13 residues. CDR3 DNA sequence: TGTGCCAGCAGCCAATCAGGGAAAAACATTCAGTACTTC. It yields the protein CASSQSGKNIQYF.

Written as DNA, the CDR3 is TGTGCCAGCAGTTACCCGCCAGGGGGCCGTAACACTGAAGCTTTCTTT. It is translated as CASSYPPGGRNTEAFF. The J gene is TRBJ1-1, the V gene TRBV6-2 or TRBV6-3; 8 positions match TRBD1. V was clipped by 2 bases and J by 2 bases; unmatched bases: 7. The germline gives CDR1 MNHEY, CDR2 SVGEGT. CDR3 size: 16 residues.

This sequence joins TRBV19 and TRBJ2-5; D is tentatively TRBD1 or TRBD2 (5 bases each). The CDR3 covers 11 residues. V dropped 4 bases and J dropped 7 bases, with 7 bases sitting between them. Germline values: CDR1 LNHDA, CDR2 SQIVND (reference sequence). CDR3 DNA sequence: TGTGCCAGTAGTACCGGGACGACCCAGTACTTC. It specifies CASSTGTTQYF.

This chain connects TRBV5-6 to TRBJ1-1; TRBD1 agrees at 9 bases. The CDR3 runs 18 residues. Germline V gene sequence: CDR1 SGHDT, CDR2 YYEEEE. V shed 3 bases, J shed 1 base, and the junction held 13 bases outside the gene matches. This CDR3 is CASSSFSFPGQGNTEAFF. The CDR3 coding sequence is TGTGCCAGCAGCTCCTTTAGTTTCCCGGGACAGGGGAACACTGAAGCTTTCTTT.

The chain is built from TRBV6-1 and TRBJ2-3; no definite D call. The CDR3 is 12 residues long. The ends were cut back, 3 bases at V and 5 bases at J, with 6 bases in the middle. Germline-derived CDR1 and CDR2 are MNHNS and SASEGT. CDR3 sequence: CASSDVQDTQYF. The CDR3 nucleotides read TGTGCCAGCAGTGACGTCCAAGATACGCAGTATTTT.

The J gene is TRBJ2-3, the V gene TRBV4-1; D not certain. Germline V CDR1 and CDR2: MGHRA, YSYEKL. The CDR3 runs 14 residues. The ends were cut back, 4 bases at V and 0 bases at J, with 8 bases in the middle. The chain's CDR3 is CASSPDFSTDTQYF. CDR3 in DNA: TGCGCCAGCAGCCCTGACTTTAGCACAGATACGCAGTATTTT.

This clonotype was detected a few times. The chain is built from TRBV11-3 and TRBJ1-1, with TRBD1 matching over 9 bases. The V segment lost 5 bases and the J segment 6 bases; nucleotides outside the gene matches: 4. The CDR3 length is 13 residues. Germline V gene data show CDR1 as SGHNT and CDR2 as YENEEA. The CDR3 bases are TGTGCCAGCAGCCGGACAGGGGTCCCTGAAGCTTTCTTT. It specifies CASSRTGVPEAFF.

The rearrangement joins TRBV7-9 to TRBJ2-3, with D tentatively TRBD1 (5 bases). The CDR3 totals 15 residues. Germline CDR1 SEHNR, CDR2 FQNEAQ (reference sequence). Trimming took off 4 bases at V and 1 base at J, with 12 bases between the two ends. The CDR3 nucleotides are TGTGCCAGCAGCTCCGACAGCGCCCGCACAGATACGCAGTATTTT. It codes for CASSSDSARTDTQYF.

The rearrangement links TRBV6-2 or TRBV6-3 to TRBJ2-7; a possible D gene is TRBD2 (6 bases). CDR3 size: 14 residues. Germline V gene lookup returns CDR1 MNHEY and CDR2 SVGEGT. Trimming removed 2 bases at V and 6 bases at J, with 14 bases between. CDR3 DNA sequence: TGTGCCAGCAGTTACCAAGGAGGGCTGAGCGAGCAGTACTTC. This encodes CASSYQGGLSEQYF.

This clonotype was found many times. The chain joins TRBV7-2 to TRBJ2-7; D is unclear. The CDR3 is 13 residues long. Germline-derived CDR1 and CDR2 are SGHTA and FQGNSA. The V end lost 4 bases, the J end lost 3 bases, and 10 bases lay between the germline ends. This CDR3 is CASSSDVNYEQYF. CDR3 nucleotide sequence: TGTGCCAGCAGCTCGGATGTAAACTACGAGCAGTACTTC.

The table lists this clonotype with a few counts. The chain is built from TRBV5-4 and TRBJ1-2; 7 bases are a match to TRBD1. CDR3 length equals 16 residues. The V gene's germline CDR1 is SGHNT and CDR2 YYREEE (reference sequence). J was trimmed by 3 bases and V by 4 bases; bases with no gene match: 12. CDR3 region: CASSLLDRQGHYGYTF. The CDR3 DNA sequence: TGTGCCAGCAGCCTCTTGGACCGACAGGGTCACTATGGCTACACCTTC.